This paragraph covers one T cell receptor (beta chain) sequence. This sample was taken from a study of blood T cell repertoires in COVID-19. As for the study in general: The United States, Italy and Spain provided the acute and convalescent COVID-19 samples. In each case, the material was cDNA or gDNA derived from T cells, B-cell-depleted T cells, or PBMCs.

Data came from immunoSEQ multiplex PCR; TCRdb stores just in-frame clones and leaves some out. The sample yields tens of thousands of clones, approximately 77% seen once. The source of this sequence is a human donor in a cohort sampled during active COVID-19. Sequencing was done on a sample of peripheral blood.

The CDR3 DNA reads TGCGCCAGCAGCTTTGGGAGGGTGCGGGCTGAGCAGTTCTTC. Amino acids: CASSFGRVRAEQFF. The chain has TRBV5-1 and TRBJ2-1; 7 nucleotides align to TRBD2. The trim removed 2 bases at V and 9 bases at J, leaving 8 bases unmatched. Per the germline V gene, CDR1 is SGHRS and CDR2 is YFSETQ. The CDR3 contains 14 residues.